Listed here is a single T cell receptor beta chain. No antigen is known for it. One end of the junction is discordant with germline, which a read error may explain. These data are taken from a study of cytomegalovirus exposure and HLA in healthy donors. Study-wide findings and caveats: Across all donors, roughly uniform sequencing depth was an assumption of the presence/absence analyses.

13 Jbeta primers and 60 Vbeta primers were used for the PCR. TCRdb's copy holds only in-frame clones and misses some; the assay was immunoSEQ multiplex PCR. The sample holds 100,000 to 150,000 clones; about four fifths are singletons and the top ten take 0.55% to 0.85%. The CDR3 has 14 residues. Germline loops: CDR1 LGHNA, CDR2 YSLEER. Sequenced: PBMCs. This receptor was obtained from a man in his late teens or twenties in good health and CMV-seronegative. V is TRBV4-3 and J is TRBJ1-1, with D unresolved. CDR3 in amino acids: CASSQDRQRGFGTF. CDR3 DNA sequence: TGCGCCAGCAGCCAAGATCGTCAGCGGGGTTTCGGCACCTTC.